The next 17 T cell receptor beta chains were all read from a single sample in a study of cytomegalovirus exposure and HLA in healthy donors. Vbeta (60) and Jbeta (13) primers were used in the PCR. The protocol was immunoSEQ multiplex PCR, while the TCRdb copy is restricted to in-frame clones and leaves out a portion. Of 150,000 to 200,000 clones in the sample, around 87% are singletons; the top ten hold approximately 1.7%. The sequenced material came from PBMCs. The receptors derive from a woman between 18 and 29 years old in good health and CMV-seronegative.

The rearrangement links TRBV2 to TRBJ2-1, with TRBD1 matching 8 bases. Trimming cost V 1 base and J 8 bases; bases outside gene matches: 7. The V gene's germline CDR1 is SNHLY and CDR2 FYNNEI. This CDR3 spans 15 amino acids. CDR3: CASSEGQGAKDEQFF. The CDR3 nucleotides are TGTGCCAGCAGTGAAGGGCAGGGGGCGAAGGATGAGCAGTTCTTC. The entire variable domain, with the rest obtained from reference TRBV2 and TRBJ2-1, is as follows: EPEVTQTPSHQVTQMGQEVILRCVPISNHLYFYWYRQILGQKVEFLVSFYNNEISEKSEIFDDQFSVERPDGSNFTLKIRSTKLEDSAMYFCASSEGQGAKDEQFFGPGTRLTVL.

This rearrangement joins TRBV7-3 to TRBJ2-3; 7 bases line up with TRBD2. V was clipped by 7 bases and J by 0 bases; unmatched bases: 7. Germline V CDR1 and CDR2: SGHTA, FQGTGA. This CDR3 comprises 15 residues. The DNA for the CDR3 is TGTGCCAGCACCCCGGGGGGAGTGAGCACAGATACGCAGTATTTT. Its protein is CASTPGGVSTDTQYF.

The chain combines TRBV5-1 with TRBJ2-2; possible D gene TRBD1, 6 bases. V lost 4 bases, J lost 2 bases, and 18 bases lay in between. The germline gives CDR1 SGHRS, CDR2 YFSETQ. CDR3 length: 17 amino acids. The DNA for the CDR3 is TGCGCCAGCAGCCTGTACTCCGGGACACCAAACACCGGGGAGCTGTTTTTT. Amino acid sequence: CASSLYSGTPNTGELFF.

The CDR3 region is CAISERFYYPNTGELFF. As DNA, the CDR3 is TGTGCCATCAGCGAGAGGTTTTACTATCCGAACACCGGGGAGCTGTTTTTT. The chain has TRBV10-3 and TRBJ2-2; D unclear. There are 17 residues in the CDR3. V dropped 6 bases and J dropped 0 bases, with 17 bases sitting between them. Germline V gene data show CDR1 as ENHRY and CDR2 as SYGVKD.

CDR3 amino acids: CASSETDRVGNTIYF. In nucleotides, the CDR3 is TGTGCCAGCAGTGAAACTGACAGGGTCGGAAACACCATATATTTT. V is TRBV6-4 and J is TRBJ1-3; 7 bases map to TRBD1. Germline CDR1 reads MRHNA; CDR2 reads SNTAGT. J was trimmed by 4 bases and V by 3 bases; bases with no gene match: 6. The CDR3 covers 15 residues.

V and J are TRBV11-2 and TRBJ2-2; 7 nucleotides match TRBD2. Unmatched junction bases numbered 7, after V lost 5 bases and J lost 7 bases. In germline, CDR1 is SGHAT, CDR2 FQNNGV. CDR3 length: 14 residues. In nucleotides, the CDR3 is TGTGCCAGCAGCATGAGACTAGCAGACGGGGAGCTGTTTTTT. Its protein product is CASSMRLADGELFF.

This clone occurred once. The chain is built from TRBV7-2 and TRBJ2-3; 12 positions match TRBD2. Germline CDR1 and CDR2: SGHTA and FQGNSA. The CDR3 covers 17 residues. Germline trimming cut 1 base from V and 3 bases from J; bases unmatched to any gene: 5. CDR3 residues: CASSLGLAGGYTDTQYF. DNA of the CDR3: TGTGCCAGCAGCTTAGGTCTAGCGGGGGGGTATACAGATACGCAGTATTTT.

The rearrangement joins TRBV30 to TRBJ1-2; unclear D gene. The ends were cut back, 7 bases at V and 5 bases at J, with 11 bases in the middle. The germline V gene encodes CDR1 GTSNPN and CDR2 SVGIG (reference sequence). The CDR3 runs 11 residues. As DNA, the CDR3 is TGTGCCTCGGGCCGGGGATATGGCTACACCTTC. Protein: CASGRGYGYTF. Full variable domain (outside the CDR3, taken from reference TRBV30 and TRBJ1-2): SQTIHQWPATLVQPVGSPLSLECTVEGTSNPNLYWYRQAAGRGLQLLFYSVGIGQISSEVPQNLSASRPQDRQFILSSKKLLLSDSGFYLCASGRGYGYTFGSGTRLTVV.

The genes are TRBV11-3 and TRBJ2-2, with 8 bases fitting TRBD2. J lost 4 bases, V lost 11 bases, and 15 bases had no gene match. The CDR3 is 16 residues long. The germline gives CDR1 SGHNT, CDR2 YENEEA. In DNA form, the CDR3 reads TGTGCCCCCCCCCGGCCTACGGGAGGGGTCACCGGGGAGCTGTTTTTT. Its protein product is CAPPRPTGGVTGELFF.

This clone came up once. V usage is TRBV5-1 and J usage is TRBJ1-4, with D unclear. The CDR3 consists of 14 residues. Germline V CDR1 and CDR2: SGHRS, YFSETQ. V was trimmed by 3 bases and J by 5 bases, leaving 11 bases between them. The CDR3 nucleotides read TGCGCCAGCAGCTCCGGAGGGCAGAATGAAAAACTGTTTTTT. Its protein product is CASSSGGQNEKLFF.

J is TRBJ2-3 and V is TRBV2; maybe TRBD2 (5 bases). In germline, CDR1 is SNHLY, CDR2 FYNNEI. This CDR3 has 15 residues. Trimming took off 6 bases at V and 1 base at J, with 14 bases between the two ends. CDR3 nucleotide sequence: TGTGCCAGCAGACCCACTAGTTATGGCACAGATACGCAGTATTTT. Translation gives CASRPTSYGTDTQYF. Supplemented by reference TRBV2 and TRBJ2-3, the full variable domain reads EPEVTQTPSHQVTQMGQEVILRCVPISNHLYFYWYRQILGQKVEFLVSFYNNEISEKSEIFDDQFSVERPDGSNFTLKIRSTKLEDSAMYFCASRPTSYGTDTQYFGPGTRLTVL.

Only one count was recorded for this clone. This rearrangement joins TRBV30 to TRBJ2-7; D is perhaps TRBD1 (5 bases). CDR3 length equals 12 residues. Germline CDR1 and CDR2: GTSNPN and SVGIG (reference sequence). V was shortened by 6 bases and J by 5 bases, with 14 bases between the two germline ends. The DNA for the CDR3 is TGTGCCTGCTCCAGGGAAACGGACGAGCAGTACTTC. Amino acid sequence: CACSRETDEQYF.

A single count supports this clone. V gene TRBV2 combines with J gene TRBJ2-5; 7 nucleotides match TRBD1. With 11 bases clipped from V and 0 bases from J, the junction kept 3 bases outside the gene matches. Germline CDR1 reads SNHLY; CDR2 reads FYNNEI. The CDR3 has 12 amino acids. CDR3 sequence (DNA): TGTGCCGGGGGACAGTACCAAGAGACCCAGTACTTC. This sequence encodes CAGGQYQETQYF.

The chain uses TRBV6-1 and TRBJ1-3; 7 nucleotides line up with TRBD1. V shed 4 bases, J shed 0 bases, and the junction held 6 bases outside the gene matches. Germline CDR1 reads MNHNS; CDR2 reads SASEGT. The length of the CDR3 is 16 residues. The CDR3 bases are TGTGCCAGCAGTGCAGGGGGTTGGAGCTCTGGAAACACCATATATTTT. This codes for CASSAGGWSSGNTIYF.

V and J are TRBV6-4 and TRBJ1-4; D not certain. Germline CDR1 MRHNA, CDR2 SNTAGT. Deletions cut 6 bases from V and 8 bases from J, with 19 bases between. The CDR3 consists of 15 residues. The CDR3 sequence: CASSPGLGGPEKLFF. The CDR3 DNA sequence: TGTGCCAGCAGCCCGGGCCTCGGCGGGCCGGAAAAACTGTTTTTT.

V is TRBV28 and J is TRBJ2-1; 7 bases map to TRBD1. Germline CDR1 and CDR2: MDHEN and SYDVKM. The CDR3 has 11 residues. V lost 10 bases to trimming and J lost 8 bases; unmatched junction nucleotides: 5. CDR3 loop: CAIDRVHEQFF. CDR3 DNA: TGTGCCATCGACAGGGTCCATGAGCAGTTCTTC.

This chain uses TRBV7-9 with TRBJ2-3, with 10 bases that match TRBD2. This CDR3 has 15 residues. The junction had 4 bases not matched to a gene; V was cut back by 5 bases and J by 2 bases. From germline, CDR1 is SEHNR and CDR2 FQNEAQ (reference sequence). The CDR3 region is CASSLLAGVTDTQYF. The CDR3 DNA reads as TGTGCCAGCAGCCTCCTAGCGGGGGTCACAGATACGCAGTATTTT.